This T cell receptor beta chain derives from a study of technical replicates of blood from a few donors. The CDR3 loop spans 12 amino acids. Germline CDR1 and CDR2: MNHEY and SVGAGI. V shed 5 bases and J shed 4 bases, with 8 bases lying between them. The method was immunoSEQ multiplex PCR; TCRdb's version includes in-frame clones alone and lacks a portion of them. The data contain just over 70,000 clones, around 96% of them seen just once; the ten biggest clones take up about 0.38%. The sequence came from a human donor in good health. The sample comprised T cells isolated from PBMCs. The chain combines TRBV6-5 with TRBJ1-1, with D possibly being TRBD1 (6 bases). In DNA, the CDR3 is TGTGCCAGCAGTGCAGGGGCCACTGAAGCTTTCTTT. Translation gives CASSAGATEAFF.